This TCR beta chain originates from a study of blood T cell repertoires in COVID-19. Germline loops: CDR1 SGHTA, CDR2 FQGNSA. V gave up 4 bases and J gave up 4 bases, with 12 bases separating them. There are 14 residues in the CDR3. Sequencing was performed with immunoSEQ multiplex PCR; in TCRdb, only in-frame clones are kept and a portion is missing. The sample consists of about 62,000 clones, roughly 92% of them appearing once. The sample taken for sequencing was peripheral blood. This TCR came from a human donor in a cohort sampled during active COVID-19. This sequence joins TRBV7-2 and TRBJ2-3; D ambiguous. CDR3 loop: CASSSARHPDTQYF. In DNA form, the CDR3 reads TGTGCCAGCAGCTCCGCGAGGCACCCAGATACGCAGTATTTT. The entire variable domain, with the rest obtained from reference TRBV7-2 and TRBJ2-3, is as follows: GAGVSQSPSNKVTEKGKDVELRCDPISGHTALYWYRQSLGQGLEFLIYFQGNSAPDKSGLPSDRFSAERTGGSVSTLTIQRTQQEDSAVYLCASSSARHPDTQYFGPGTRLTVL.